This TCR beta chain was retrieved from a study of T cell responses to AZD1222 COVID-19 vaccine. Repertoires were generated with immunoSEQ multiplex PCR, while TCRdb's copy carries only in-frame clones and drops some. Of 120,000 to 150,000 clones listed, roughly 89% are singletons. General study results and limits: Nearly half of the spike-specific TCRs reportedly recognize variant regions that carry no mutations. At baseline, just 5 or 6 AZD1222 recipients tested seropositive. Females outnumbered males among donors, who were mostly white British; clonal diversity was possibly underestimated.

Germline V gene sequence: CDR1 SGHTA, CDR2 FQGTGA. This CDR3 is 13 amino acids long. With 3 bases removed from V and 10 bases from J, the gap between germline ends came to 10 bases. Of note for this clone: Its antigen is unknown.

This specimen consisted of peripheral blood, obtained 28 days after the second AZD1222 dose. The chain carries TRBV7-3 and TRBJ1-6; D not certain. This receptor was obtained from an adult who received the AZD1222 COVID-19 vaccine. The CDR3 protein is CASSFSTASPLHF. CDR3 DNA: TGTGCCAGCAGCTTCTCGACCGCGTCACCCCTCCACTTT.